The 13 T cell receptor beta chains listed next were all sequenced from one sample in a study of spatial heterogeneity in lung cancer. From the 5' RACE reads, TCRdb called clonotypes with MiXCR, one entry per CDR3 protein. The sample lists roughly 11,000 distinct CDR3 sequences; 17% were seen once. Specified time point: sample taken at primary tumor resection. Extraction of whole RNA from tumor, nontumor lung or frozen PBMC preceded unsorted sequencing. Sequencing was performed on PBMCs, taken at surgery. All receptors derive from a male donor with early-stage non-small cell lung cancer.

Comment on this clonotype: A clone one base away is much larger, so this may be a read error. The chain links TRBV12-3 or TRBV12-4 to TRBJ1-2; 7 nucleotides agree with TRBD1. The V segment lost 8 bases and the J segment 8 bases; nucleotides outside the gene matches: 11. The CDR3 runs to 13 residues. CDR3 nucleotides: TGTGCCAGCGGGCCGGGACAGATGATCGGCTACACCTTC. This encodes CASGPGQMIGYTF.

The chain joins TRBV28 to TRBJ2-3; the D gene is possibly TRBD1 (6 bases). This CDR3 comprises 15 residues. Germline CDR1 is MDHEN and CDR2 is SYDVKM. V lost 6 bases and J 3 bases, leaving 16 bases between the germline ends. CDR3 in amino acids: CASSNPGTWTDTQYF. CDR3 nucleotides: TGTGCCAGCAGCAACCCGGGGACATGGACAGATACGCAGTATTTT.

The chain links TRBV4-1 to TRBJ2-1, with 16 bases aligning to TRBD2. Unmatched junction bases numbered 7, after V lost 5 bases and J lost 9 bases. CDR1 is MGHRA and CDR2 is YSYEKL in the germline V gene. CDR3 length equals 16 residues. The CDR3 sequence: CASSGGLAGGPGEQFF. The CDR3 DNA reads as TGCGCCAGCAGCGGGGGACTAGCGGGAGGGCCCGGTGAGCAGTTCTTC.

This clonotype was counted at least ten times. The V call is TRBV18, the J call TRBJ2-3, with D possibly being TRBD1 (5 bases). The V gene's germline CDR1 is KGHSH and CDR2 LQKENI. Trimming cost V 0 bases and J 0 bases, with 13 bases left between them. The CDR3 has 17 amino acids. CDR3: CASSPPSTVGSTDTQYF. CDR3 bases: TGTGCCAGCTCACCACCCTCGACAGTTGGAAGCACAGATACGCAGTATTTT. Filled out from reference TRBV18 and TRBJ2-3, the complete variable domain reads NAGVMQNPRHLVRRRGQEARLRCSPMKGHSHVYWYRQLPEEGLKFMVYLQKENIIDESGMPKERFSAEFPKEGPSILRIQQVVRGDSAAYFCASSPPSTVGSTDTQYFGPGTRLTVL.

CDR3: CASSPGLWEQFF. The CDR3 coding sequence is TGTGCCAGCAGCCCCGGGCTCTGGGAGCAGTTCTTC. The V and J genes are TRBV12-3 or TRBV12-4 and TRBJ2-1; D gene ambiguous. The V and J ends lost 6 bases and 10 bases respectively, with 13 bases between them. This CDR3 spans 12 amino acids.

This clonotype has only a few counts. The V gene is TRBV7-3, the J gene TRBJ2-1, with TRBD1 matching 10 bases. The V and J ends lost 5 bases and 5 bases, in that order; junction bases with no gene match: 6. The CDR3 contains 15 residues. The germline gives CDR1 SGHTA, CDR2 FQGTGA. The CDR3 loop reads CASSLRQGANNEQFF. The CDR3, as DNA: TGTGCCAGCAGCCTAAGACAGGGGGCCAACAATGAGCAGTTCTTC.

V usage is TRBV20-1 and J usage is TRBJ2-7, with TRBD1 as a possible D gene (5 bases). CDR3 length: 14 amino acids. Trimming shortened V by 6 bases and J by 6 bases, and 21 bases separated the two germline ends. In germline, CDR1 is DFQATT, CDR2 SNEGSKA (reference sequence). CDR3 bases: TGCAGTGCCCCGTGGGGCAGGGTTATCTCCGAGCAGTACTTC. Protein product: CSAPWGRVISEQYF.

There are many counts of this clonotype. The CDR3 nucleotides read TGTGCCAGCAGCGTCGGACAGGGAGGCGGCTACACCTTC. Translated: CASSVGQGGGYTF. The genes are TRBV14 and TRBJ1-2; 8 positions agree with TRBD1. Trimming took 5 bases from V and 8 from J; bases not matched to a gene: 7. Germline CDR1 reads SGHDN; CDR2 reads FVKESK. This CDR3 comprises 13 residues.

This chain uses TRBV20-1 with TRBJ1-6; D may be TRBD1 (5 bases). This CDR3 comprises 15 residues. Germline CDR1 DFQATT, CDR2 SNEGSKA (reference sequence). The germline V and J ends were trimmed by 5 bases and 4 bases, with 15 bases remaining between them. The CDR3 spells CSAGDPALYNSPLHF. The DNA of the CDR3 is TGCAGTGCTGGGGACCCGGCCCTTTATAATTCACCCCTCCACTTT.

The DNA of the CDR3 is TGTGCCAGCAGCCTCGCCGGGGCGGGAGGAAAACTGTTTTTT. Protein product: CASSLAGAGGKLFF. This rearrangement joins TRBV28 to TRBJ1-4, with D perhaps TRBD1 (5 bases). V was shortened by 6 bases and J by 10 bases, with 18 bases between the two germline ends. The CDR3 is 14 residues long. Looked up from germline, CDR1 is MDHEN and CDR2 is SYDVKM.

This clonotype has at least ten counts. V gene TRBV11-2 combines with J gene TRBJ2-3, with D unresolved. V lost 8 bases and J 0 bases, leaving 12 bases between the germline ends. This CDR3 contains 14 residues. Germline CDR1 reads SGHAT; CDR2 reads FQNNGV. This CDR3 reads CASSLSTSTDTQYF. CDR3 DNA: TGTGCCAGCTCTCTTTCGACTAGCACAGATACGCAGTATTTT.

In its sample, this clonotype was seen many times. The chain's CDR3 is CASSPPTRGVNEKLFF. CDR3 coding DNA: TGTGCCAGCTCACCACCGACCAGGGGAGTTAATGAAAAACTGTTTTTT. This chain joins TRBV18 and TRBJ1-4, with a tentative D call TRBD1 (6 bases). Germline V CDR1 and CDR2: KGHSH, LQKENI. Trimming pared 0 bases from V and 4 bases from J, leaving 12 bases between. The CDR3 is 16 residues long.

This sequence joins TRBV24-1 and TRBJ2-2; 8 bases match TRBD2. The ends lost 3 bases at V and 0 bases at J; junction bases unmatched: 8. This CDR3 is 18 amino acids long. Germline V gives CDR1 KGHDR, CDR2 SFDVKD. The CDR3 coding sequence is TGTGCCACCAGTGATCCTAAAAGGGGACTAGCGAACACCGGGGAGCTGTTTTTT. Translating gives CATSDPKRGLANTGELFF.